This T cell receptor beta chain was documented in a study of Graves' ophthalmopathy and Graves' hyperthyroidism. Amplifying from RNA transcripts, the study obtained TCR beta CDR3 regions. Following a first-round RT-PCR that used HTBI primers, a second-round multiplex PCR was carried out. Using its own MiXCR run on the multiplex PCR reads, TCRdb lists one record per CDR3 protein. The sample has around 400,000 distinct CDR3 sequences, 20% to 25% seen once. The CDR3 runs 16 residues. After removal of 8 bases from V and 3 bases from J, the junction contained 14 bases not matched to a gene. CDR1 and CDR2 from the germline V gene are MNHEY and SMNVEV (reference sequence). Establishment of the diagnosis relied upon clinical symptoms, serum thyroxine, TRAb, thyroid ultrasound and orbital computed tomography. What supplied the PBMCs was 7.5 to 10 ml of fresh peripheral blood. This clonotype was recorded at least ten times.

This chain connects TRBV27 to TRBJ2-5, with TRBD2 identical over 8 bases. This sequence originates from a young woman with stable Graves' hyperthyroidism. Sequenced material: peripheral blood. CDR3 coding DNA: TGTGCCAGCGGTTCGACTCTCCGGGAGGGTAAAGAGACCCAGTACTTC. Protein product: CASGSTLREGKETQYF.